The clone carrying this T cell receptor beta chain turned up a few times. Its specificity is not known. Libraries were prepared by immunoSEQ multiplex PCR; TCRdb keeps only in-frame clonotypes and omits some of them. The table records some 300,000 clones, just under 85% of them present only once. This record belongs to a study of Ad26.COV2.S vaccination and SARS-CoV-2 variants. About the study: Donor got 5x10^10 or 1x10^11 viral particles of Ad26.COV2.S.

Treatment reported: about 20 received Ad26.COV2.S at low or high dose, single or two shots; 5 received placebo; per-sample allocation not given. Day 63 following the first vaccine or placebo injection was when the samples were taken. Adults aged 18-55 years in Boston included the donor. General study results and limits: Reports say spike-specific CD8+ and CD4+ T cell responses covered substantial breadth after vaccination. Vaccine and placebo groups showed comparable non-spike TCR breadth.

The receptor's source is a person aged 18-60 years who received the Ad26.COV2.S COVID-19 vaccine or a placebo. Specimen: peripheral blood, collected in a trial of Ad26.COV2.S vaccine versus placebo.

The CDR3 coding sequence is TGTGCCAGCAGTGAAGAGGGACAGATTAATGAAAAACTGTTTTTT. It encodes CASSEEGQINEKLFF. The chain combines TRBV6-1 with TRBJ1-4; 7 bases are a match to TRBD1. This CDR3 has 15 residues. Trimming removed 1 base from V and 4 bases from J; junction bases left unmatched: 3. Germline values: CDR1 MNHNS, CDR2 SASEGT.